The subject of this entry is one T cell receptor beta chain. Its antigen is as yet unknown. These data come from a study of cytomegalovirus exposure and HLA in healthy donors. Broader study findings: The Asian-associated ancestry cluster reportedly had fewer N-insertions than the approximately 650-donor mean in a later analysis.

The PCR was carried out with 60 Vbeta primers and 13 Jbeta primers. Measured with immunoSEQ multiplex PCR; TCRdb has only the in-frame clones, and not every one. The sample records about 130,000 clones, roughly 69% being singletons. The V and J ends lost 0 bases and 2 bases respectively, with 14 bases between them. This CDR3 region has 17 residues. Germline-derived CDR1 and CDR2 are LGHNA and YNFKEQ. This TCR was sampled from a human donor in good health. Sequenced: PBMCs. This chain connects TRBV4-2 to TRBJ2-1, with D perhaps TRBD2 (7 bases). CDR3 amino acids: CASSQDYGGPPYNEQFF. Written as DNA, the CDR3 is TGTGCCAGCAGCCAAGATTACGGGGGGCCCCCCTACAATGAGCAGTTCTTC.